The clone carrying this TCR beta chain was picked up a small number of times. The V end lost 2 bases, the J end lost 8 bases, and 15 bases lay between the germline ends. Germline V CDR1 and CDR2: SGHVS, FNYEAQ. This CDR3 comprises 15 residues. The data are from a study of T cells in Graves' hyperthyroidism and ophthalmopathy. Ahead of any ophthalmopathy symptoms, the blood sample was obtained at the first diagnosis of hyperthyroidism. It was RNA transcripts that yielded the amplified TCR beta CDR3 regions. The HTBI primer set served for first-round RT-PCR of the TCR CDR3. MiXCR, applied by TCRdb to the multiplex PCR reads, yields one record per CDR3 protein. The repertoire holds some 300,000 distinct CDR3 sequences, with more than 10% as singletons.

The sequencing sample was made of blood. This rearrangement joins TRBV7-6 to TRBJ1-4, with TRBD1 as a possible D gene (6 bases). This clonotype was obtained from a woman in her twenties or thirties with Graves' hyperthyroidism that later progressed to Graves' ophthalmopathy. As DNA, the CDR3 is TGTGCCAGCAGCTTATTTGGGGGGCTAGGAGAAAAACTGTTTTTT. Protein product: CASSLFGGLGEKLFF.